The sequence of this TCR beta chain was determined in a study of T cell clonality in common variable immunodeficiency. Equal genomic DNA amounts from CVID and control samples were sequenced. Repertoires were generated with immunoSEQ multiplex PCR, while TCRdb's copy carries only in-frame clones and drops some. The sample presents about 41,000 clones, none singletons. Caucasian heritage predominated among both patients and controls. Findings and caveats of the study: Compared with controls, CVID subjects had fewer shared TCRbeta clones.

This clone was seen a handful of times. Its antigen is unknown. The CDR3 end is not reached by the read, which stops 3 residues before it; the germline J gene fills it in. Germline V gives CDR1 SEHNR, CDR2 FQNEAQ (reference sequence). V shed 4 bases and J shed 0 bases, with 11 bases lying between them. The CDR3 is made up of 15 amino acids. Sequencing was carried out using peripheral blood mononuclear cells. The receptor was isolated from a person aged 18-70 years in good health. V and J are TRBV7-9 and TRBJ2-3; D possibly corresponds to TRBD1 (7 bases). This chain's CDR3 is CASSSQGTSTDTQYF. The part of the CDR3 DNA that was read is TGTGCCAGCAGCTCACAGGGGACTAGCACAGATACG.